The count of the clone carrying this TCR beta chain is one. Its target is unknown. V shed 5 bases and J 8 bases; nucleotides not matched to a gene: 8. This CDR3 has 13 amino acids. The germline V gene has CDR1 MDHEN and CDR2 SYDVKM. PCR primers comprised 60 Vbeta and 13 Jbeta primers. Study processing details: An analysis performed later counted about 80 million unique TCR beta chains (approximately 12 million of them shared). The protocol was immunoSEQ multiplex PCR, while the TCRdb copy is restricted to in-frame clones and leaves out a portion. The V and J calls and clone size were taken over from that table, and D and trimming were inferred from the DNA. The sample yields 80,000 to 100,000 clones, roughly 64% seen once. The data belong to a study of cytomegalovirus exposure and HLA in healthy donors. Whole-study findings and limits: Further analysis was carried out later, and it showed several of the most significant clusters appearing linked to common viral pathogens. A highly shared variant cluster was judged a likely technical artifact.

The chain couples TRBV28 to TRBJ1-2; 7 nucleotides line up with TRBD1. The TCR originated in a woman between 35 and 50 years old in good health and CMV-seropositive. The sample comprised PBMCs. The CDR3 spells CASSLGTEWGYTF. The CDR3 coding sequence is TGTGCCAGCAGTCTCGGGACAGAGTGGGGCTACACCTTC.